Each of the 3 T cell receptor beta chains below was sequenced from the same sample in a study of OX40 agonist ivuxolimab in advanced cancers. The data were produced by immunoSEQ multiplex PCR, yet TCRdb's version contains in-frame clones alone and is incomplete. The sample has 41,000 or so clones, approximately 86% seen once; the top ten hold approximately 2.6%. Sequenced here: CD4+ or CD8+ T cells sorted from blood, sampled in a trial of the OX40 agonist ivuxolimab. The source of these receptors is an adult with an advanced solid tumor such as melanoma, head and neck, liver or kidney cancer.

The gene calls are TRBV27 and TRBJ2-1; possible D gene TRBD2, 5 bases. V gave up 8 bases and J gave up 6 bases, with 17 bases separating them. CDR3 size: 14 residues. The germline gives CDR1 MNHEY, CDR2 SMNVEV (reference sequence). CDR3 nucleotide sequence: TGTGCCAGCCGGCTAGGACTCGAGGGCAATGAGCAGTTCTTC. This sequence encodes CASRLGLEGNEQFF.

This clone was picked up one time. The CDR3 coding sequence is TGTGCCAGCAGCCCCACCCTTGACCTTGAAGGGCAGTTCTTC. It yields the protein CASSPTLDLEGQFF. The chain couples TRBV11-3 to TRBJ2-1; D is unresolved. The germline V and J ends were trimmed by 5 bases and 12 bases, with 20 bases remaining between them. The CDR3 is made up of 14 amino acids. Germline lookup yields CDR1 SGHNT and CDR2 YENEEA.

This clone showed up just once. The V call is TRBV15, the J call TRBJ1-4, with D uncertain. This CDR3 region has 12 residues. The germline gives CDR1 LNHNV, CDR2 YYDKDF (reference sequence). The V gene lost 6 bases and the J gene lost 0 bases, with 2 bases spanning the gap. CDR3 residues: CATRATNEKLFF. For the CDR3, the DNA is TGTGCCACCAGGGCAACTAATGAAAAACTGTTTTTT.